These 14 T cell receptor beta chains came from one sample sequenced in a study of blood T cell repertoires in COVID-19. Data came from immunoSEQ multiplex PCR; TCRdb stores just in-frame clones and leaves some out. The table lists under 500,000 clones, roughly 91% of them singletons, with approximately 4.3% in the top ten. The sequenced sample consisted of peripheral blood. These receptors came from a woman between 25 and 40 years old with acute or convalescent COVID-19.

Here the CDR3 reads CASSLGWRQENTEAFF. The CDR3 coding sequence is TGTGCCAGCAGCTTGGGTTGGCGTCAGGAGAACACTGAAGCTTTCTTT. The chain links TRBV5-4 to TRBJ1-1, with D hard to call. There are 16 residues in the CDR3. Germline-derived CDR1 and CDR2 are SGHNT and YYREEE (reference sequence). The germline V and J ends were trimmed by 0 bases and 1 base, with 13 bases remaining between them. The entire variable domain, with the rest obtained from reference TRBV5-4 and TRBJ1-1, is as follows: ETGVTQSPTHLIKTRGQQVTLRCSSQSGHNTVSWYQQALGQGPQFIFQYYREEENGRGNFPPRFSGLQFPNYSSELNVNALELDDSALYLCASSLGWRQENTEAFFGQGTRLTVV.

The chain joins TRBV9 to TRBJ1-4; D perhaps matches TRBD1 (6 bases). Per germline, CDR1 SGDLS and CDR2 YYNGEE. The CDR3 length is 15 residues. Trimming removed 4 bases from V and 5 bases from J, with 15 bases in between. CDR3 DNA sequence: TGTGCCAGCAGCCCAGTAGGACAGACAAATGAAAAACTGTTTTTT. It encodes CASSPVGQTNEKLFF.

The CDR3 coding sequence is TGCGCCAGCATGGTAGCTAGCGCGGGTGAGCAGTTCTTC. This encodes CASMVASAGEQFF. V and J are TRBV5-1 and TRBJ2-1; D is perhaps TRBD2 (6 bases). The CDR3 runs 13 residues. The ends were cut back, 6 bases at V and 9 bases at J, with 16 bases in the middle. Germline assignment: CDR1 SGHRS and CDR2 YFSETQ. The full variable domain, in which reference TRBV5-1 and TRBJ2-1 provide the parts outside the CDR3, is KAGVTQTPRYLIKTRGQQVTLSCSPISGHRSVSWYQQTPGQGLQFLFEYFSETQRNKGNFPGRFSGRQFSNSRSEMNVSTLELGDSALYLCASMVASAGEQFFGPGTRLTVL.

This clone has a single count. J is TRBJ1-2 and V is TRBV5-1; 9 bases align to TRBD1. Germline CDR1 is SGHRS and CDR2 is YFSETQ. The CDR3 extends over 14 amino acids. Unmatched junction bases numbered 6, after V lost 3 bases and J lost 6 bases. DNA for the CDR3: TGCGCCAGCAGCTCACAGGGGGCCGCTCATGGCTACACCTTC. Protein product: CASSSQGAAHGYTF.

This clone appeared once. The gene calls are TRBV18 and TRBJ1-1; a weak D match, TRBD1 (5 bases). This CDR3 is 14 amino acids long. V gave up 1 base and J gave up 4 bases, with 10 bases separating them. CDR1 KGHSH and CDR2 LQKENI come from the germline V gene. DNA of the CDR3: TGTGCCAGCTCACCACGTCAGGGAATCACTGAAGCTTTCTTT. Protein sequence: CASSPRQGITEAFF. Variable domain in full (rest from reference TRBV18 and TRBJ1-1): NAGVMQNPRHLVRRRGQEARLRCSPMKGHSHVYWYRQLPEEGLKFMVYLQKENIIDESGMPKERFSAEFPKEGPSILRIQQVVRGDSAAYFCASSPRQGITEAFFGQGTRLTVV.

The DNA for the CDR3 is TGTGCCAGCTCACCGGGGAGGTGGAGCTCCTACAATGAGCAGTTCTTC. It yields the protein CASSPGRWSSYNEQFF. The chain employs TRBV18 and TRBJ2-1; tentatively, D is TRBD2 (6 bases). With 3 bases removed from V and 0 bases from J, the gap between germline ends came to 12 bases. CDR3 length: 16 residues. From germline, CDR1 is KGHSH and CDR2 LQKENI.

This clone was counted once. The J gene is TRBJ2-3, the V gene TRBV5-1; D possibly corresponds to TRBD2 (6 bases). The V gene lost 7 bases and the J gene lost 3 bases, with 12 bases spanning the gap. The CDR3 loop spans 13 amino acids. CDR1 SGHRS and CDR2 YFSETQ come from the germline V gene. CDR3 sequence (DNA): TGCGCCAGCCGGGAGCAGGGAACAGATACGCAGTATTTT. This translates into CASREQGTDTQYF. Using reference TRBV5-1 and TRBJ2-3 for the parts outside the CDR3, the full variable domain is KAGVTQTPRYLIKTRGQQVTLSCSPISGHRSVSWYQQTPGQGLQFLFEYFSETQRNKGNFPGRFSGRQFSNSRSEMNVSTLELGDSALYLCASREQGTDTQYFGPGTRLTVL.

This clone was recorded once. The chain has TRBV4-1 and TRBJ2-7; D is unclear. The CDR3 has 15 residues. The germline V gene has CDR1 MGHRA and CDR2 YSYEKL. With 0 bases removed from V and 2 bases from J, the gap between germline ends came to 11 bases. CDR3 bases: TGCGCCAGCAGCCAAGACGAGGCTCACCCCTACGAGCAGTACTTC. Protein: CASSQDEAHPYEQYF.

This clone was seen only once. The chain joins TRBV29-1 to TRBJ2-7, with D possibly matching TRBD1 (5 bases). Germline CDR1 and CDR2: SQVTM and ANQGSEA. There are 13 residues in the CDR3. V gave up 6 bases and J gave up 6 bases, with 18 bases separating them. The CDR3 nucleotides are TGCAGCGTGCAACAGGTCTTCAAGGGCGAGCAGTACTTC. Its protein is CSVQQVFKGEQYF.

V usage is TRBV9 and J usage is TRBJ2-1, with TRBD2 identical over 7 bases. The CDR3 has 15 amino acids. Trimming removed 4 bases from V and 7 bases from J; junction bases left unmatched: 11. Germline CDR1 SGDLS, CDR2 YYNGEE. The CDR3 bases are TGTGCCAGCAGCCCCCTTTCGGGGGGAGGAAATGAGCAGTTCTTC. Translating it yields CASSPLSGGGNEQFF.

The chain joins TRBV13 to TRBJ2-5; 9 bases agree with TRBD2. From germline, CDR1 is PRHDT and CDR2 FYEKMQ (reference sequence). The CDR3 totals 14 residues. The J segment lost 5 bases and the V segment lost 3 bases, leaving 4 bases of the junction unmatched. CDR3 region: CASSLRGGVETQYF. DNA for the CDR3: TGTGCCAGCAGCTTGCGGGGGGGGGTCGAGACCCAGTACTTC.

The chain carries TRBV5-6 and TRBJ1-3; D remains ambiguous. The CDR3 loop spans 17 amino acids. The V end lost 0 bases, the J end lost 0 bases, and 13 bases lay between the germline ends. Germline CDR1 and CDR2: SGHDT and YYEEEE. CDR3 nucleotide sequence: TGTGCCAGCAGCTTGGATGGGTGGGCGGGCTCTGGAAACACCATATATTTT. Residues: CASSLDGWAGSGNTIYF.

This clone showed up just once. The junction departs from germline at one end; a sequencing error may be responsible. The chain links TRBV29-1 to TRBJ1-4; D is undetermined. The CDR3 totals 14 residues. Germline assignment: CDR1 SQVTM and CDR2 ANQGSEA. The CDR3 loop reads CSVKEAAPQEKLFF. For the CDR3, the DNA is TGCAGCGTTAAAGAGGCGGCGCCTCAGGAAAAACTGTTTTTT.

The genes are TRBV6-5 and TRBJ2-7; 9 nucleotides align to TRBD1. CDR3 length: 14 amino acids. The V gene's germline CDR1 is MNHEY and CDR2 SVGAGI. After removal of 6 bases from V and 6 bases from J, the junction contained 9 bases not matched to a gene. The CDR3 sequence is CASSRSGQGSEQYF. The CDR3 DNA reads TGTGCCAGCAGCCGATCGGGACAGGGAAGCGAGCAGTACTTC.